Presented here are 27 T cell receptor beta chains from one specimen sequenced in a study of tumor-infiltrating lymphocytes in primary liver carcinoma. Synthesis of TCR beta cDNA was carried out from 500 ng total RNA with a constant-region primer. Library construction for TCR beta comprised three nested multiplex PCR rounds performed with slightly modified ARM-PCR. A C-beta reverse primer was combined with TRBV1-TRBV30 forward primers in the first two PCR rounds, and each round had about 10 cycles. MiXCR was run by TCRdb on the multiplex PCR reads, yielding one entry per CDR3 protein. In the table there are about 180,000 distinct CDR3 sequences, about 60% of which are singletons. For blood RNA, unsorted whole blood served as the source, and germline DNA was extracted too. Sequencing was carried out using peripheral blood. The receptor set was obtained from a man aged 35 to 55 with primary liver carcinoma and hepatitis B virus infection.

This chain links TRBV28 with TRBJ2-3; a weak D match, TRBD1 (6 bases). The CDR3 runs 14 residues. The germline V and J ends were trimmed by 6 bases and 4 bases, with 14 bases remaining between them. Germline lookup yields CDR1 MDHEN and CDR2 SYDVKM. The CDR3 bases are TGTGCCAGCAGCTCCGGACAGACCCCAGATACGCAGTATTTT. Translating gives CASSSGQTPDTQYF.

This clonotype was seen just once. The gene calls are TRBV30 and TRBJ1-1; D gene ambiguous. V lost 2 bases, J lost 1 base, and 8 bases lay in between. The CDR3 is 13 residues long. Germline values: CDR1 GTSNPN, CDR2 SVGIG (reference sequence). CDR3 nucleotide sequence: TGTGCCTGGAGTTCCGGGAGGAACACTGAAGCTTTCTTT. It specifies CAWSSGRNTEAFF. The complete variable domain, with remaining parts taken from reference TRBV30 and TRBJ1-1, reads SQTIHQWPATLVQPVGSPLSLECTVEGTSNPNLYWYRQAAGRGLQLLFYSVGIGQISSEVPQNLSASRPQDRQFILSSKKLLLSDSGFYLCAWSSGRNTEAFFGQGTRLTVV.

V and J are TRBV6-6 and TRBJ2-1, with D possibly matching TRBD2 (5 bases). CDR1 is MNHNY, CDR2 SVGAGI, per germline (reference sequence). The V and J ends lost 4 bases and 10 bases respectively, with 11 bases between them. The CDR3 has 12 residues. CDR3 loop: CASSSRGQEQFF. The CDR3 DNA reads as TGTGCCAGCAGTTCCCGAGGGCAGGAGCAGTTCTTC.

In its sample, this clonotype was seen many times. The chain employs TRBV11-2 and TRBJ2-5; 13 positions agree with TRBD2. V was pared by 2 bases and J by 1 base, with 1 base of the junction left unmatched. The CDR3 is 16 amino acids. Per germline, CDR1 SGHAT and CDR2 FQNNGV. The CDR3 bases are TGTGCCAGCAGCTTAAGGACTAGCGGGAGCCAAGAGACCCAGTACTTC. Encoded protein: CASSLRTSGSQETQYF.

The rearrangement uses TRBV6-1 and TRBJ2-3; 7 nucleotides line up with TRBD1. This CDR3 comprises 12 residues. The trim removed 2 bases at V and 11 bases at J, leaving 4 bases unmatched. Germline lookup yields CDR1 MNHNS and CDR2 SASEGT. The CDR3 region is CASSELGTEQYF. The CDR3 DNA is TGTGCCAGCAGTGAATTGGGGACAGAGCAGTATTTT.

This clonotype was counted only a few times. A read error may produce the germline difference seen at one junction end. The chain recombines TRBV11-2 with TRBJ2-1; TRBD1 might be the D (5 bases). CDR1 is SGHAT, CDR2 FQNNGV, per germline. CDR3 length: 13 residues. The CDR3 sequence is CVSRPTGRDEQFF. The CDR3 DNA follows: TGTGTCAGCAGACCCACAGGTCGCGATGAGCAATTCTTC. Full variable domain (rest looked up from reference TRBV11-2 and TRBJ2-1): EAGVAQSPRYKIIEKRQSVAFWCNPISGHATLYWYQQILGQGPKLLIQFQNNGVVDDSQLPKDRFSAERLKGVDSTLKIQPAKLEDSAVYLCVSRPTGRDEQFFGPGTRLTVL.

This clonotype was detected once. Because the CDR3 is missing its conserved closing phenylalanine or tryptophan, this is likely a read error. The chain employs TRBV29-1 and TRBJ2-3, with 10 bases fitting TRBD1. The germline gives CDR1 SQVTM, CDR2 ANQGSEA. This CDR3 region has 13 residues. The CDR3 DNA reads TGCAGCGTGGGACAGGGGAATTCAGATACACAGTATTAT. Its protein is CSVGQGNSDTQYY.

This chain connects TRBV5-6 to TRBJ1-6; D gene ambiguous. The V end was cut by 1 base, the J end by 5 bases, with 10 bases between. Germline V CDR1 and CDR2: SGHDT, YYEEEE. This CDR3 region has 15 residues. The CDR3: CASSLLGGDNSPLHF. For the CDR3, the DNA is TGTGCCAGCAGCTTGTTAGGCGGAGATAATTCACCCCTCCACTTT.

This clonotype was detected a few times. The rearrangement uses TRBV4-1 and TRBJ2-1; weak D call: TRBD1 (6 bases). With 4 bases removed from V and 0 bases from J, the gap between germline ends came to 16 bases. CDR3 length: 17 amino acids. Looked up from germline, CDR1 is MGHRA and CDR2 is YSYEKL. Here the CDR3 reads CASSPGHVESSYNEQFF. The CDR3 DNA follows: TGCGCCAGCAGCCCGGGACACGTGGAGAGCTCCTACAATGAGCAGTTCTTC.

About this clonotype: One junction end disagrees with the germline gene, perhaps due to a read error. The chain employs TRBV11-2 and TRBJ2-7; 9 nucleotides align to TRBD1. The germline CDR1 and CDR2 sequences are SGHAT and FQNNGV. The CDR3 extends over 16 amino acids. The CDR3 sequence: CAGSLGRDRDPYEQYF. The CDR3, as DNA: TGTGCCGGCAGCTTGGGCCGGGACAGGGACCCCTACGAGCAGTATTTC. Using reference TRBV11-2 and TRBJ2-7 for the parts outside the CDR3, the full variable domain is EAGVAQSPRYKIIEKRQSVAFWCNPISGHATLYWYQQILGQGPKLLIQFQNNGVVDDSQLPKDRFSAERLKGVDSTLKIQPAKLEDSAVYLCAGSLGRDRDPYEQYFGPGTRLTVT.

The V and J genes are TRBV6-5 and TRBJ2-7; TRBD2 matches 9 bases. Per the germline V gene, CDR1 is MNHEY and CDR2 is SVGAGI. The CDR3 has 14 amino acids. Trimming took 9 bases from V and 2 from J; bases not matched to a gene: 8. The CDR3 sequence is CASRRAGGPYEQYF. The CDR3 DNA follows: TGTGCCAGTAGACGGGCGGGAGGGCCCTACGAGCAGTACTTC.

This clonotype was observed a handful of times. The chain combines TRBV4-2 with TRBJ1-5; D not certain. This CDR3 spans 14 amino acids. Germline CDR1 is LGHNA and CDR2 is YNFKEQ. The V end was cut by 2 bases, the J end by 4 bases, with 9 bases between. The CDR3 nucleotides read TGTGCCAGCAGCCAAAACAGAGGGAATCAGCCCCAGCATTTT. Protein product: CASSQNRGNQPQHF.

This clonotype was seen at least ten times. The V and J genes are TRBV11-2 and TRBJ2-3; 8 bases align to TRBD2. The CDR3 consists of 15 residues. In germline, CDR1 is SGHAT, CDR2 FQNNGV. V shed 2 bases, J shed 5 bases, and the junction held 6 bases outside the gene matches. CDR3: CASSLRPSGGDTQYF. The CDR3 nucleotides are TGTGCCAGCAGCTTAAGGCCGAGCGGGGGAGATACGCAGTATTTT. The complete variable domain, with remaining parts taken from reference TRBV11-2 and TRBJ2-3, reads EAGVAQSPRYKIIEKRQSVAFWCNPISGHATLYWYQQILGQGPKLLIQFQNNGVVDDSQLPKDRFSAERLKGVDSTLKIQPAKLEDSAVYLCASSLRPSGGDTQYFGPGTRLTVL.

This clonotype was seen a few times. The genes are TRBV6-5 and TRBJ2-7, with 8 bases fitting TRBD1. Trimming removed 4 bases from V and 9 bases from J; junction bases left unmatched: 11. CDR3 length equals 14 residues. Germline V gives CDR1 MNHEY, CDR2 SVGAGI. CDR3 sequence (DNA): TGTGCCAGCAGTTCGGACAGGGCAGGCAGGGGGCAGTACTTC. This translates into CASSSDRAGRGQYF.

With respect to this clonotype: At one end the junction does not follow the germline gene, possibly because of a read error. The V call is TRBV30, the J call TRBJ1-6; D gene uncertain. The CDR3 sequence is 13 residues long. Germline CDR1 and CDR2: GTSNPN and SVGIG (reference sequence). In nucleotides, the CDR3 is TGTGCCTGGAGCCCCCTCCGGGATTCATCCCTCCACTTT. Its protein product is CAWSPLRDSSLHF.

As concerns this clonotype: It may be a read error: a sequence one base away is much more abundant. This chain links TRBV11-1 with TRBJ2-1, with D perhaps assigned TRBD1 or TRBD2 (5 bases each). The CDR3 consists of 16 residues. Germline CDR1 is SGHAT and CDR2 is FQDESV (reference sequence). Deletions cut 5 bases from V and 0 bases from J, with 14 bases between. Here the CDR3 reads CASSQRQSGSYNEQFF. The CDR3 DNA sequence: TGTGCCAGCAGCCAACGACAGAGCGGCTCCTACAATGAGCAGTTCTTC.

This clonotype has more than one count but fewer than ten. This could be a read error, since a much larger clone is one nucleotide away. This rearrangement joins TRBV11-2 to TRBJ2-7; TRBD1 aligns across 8 bases. The ends lost 1 base at V and 4 bases at J; junction bases unmatched: 6. Germline V gene sequence: CDR1 SGHAT, CDR2 FQNNGV. The length of the CDR3 is 15 residues. CDR3 residues: CASSLGLQGAYEQYF. The CDR3 bases are TGTGCCAGCAGCTTAGGTCTCCAGGGGGCGTACGAGCAGTACTTC.

The chain employs TRBV6-6 and TRBJ1-2, with a tentative D call TRBD1 (6 bases). Trimming stripped 8 bases from V and 8 bases from J, with 15 bases between. Per the germline V gene, CDR1 is MNHNY and CDR2 is SVGAGI (reference sequence). The CDR3 spans 12 residues. The CDR3 here is CASGLYREGYTF. CDR3 nucleotides: TGTGCCAGCGGTTTGTACAGGGAAGGCTACACCTTC.

Of note for this clonotype: This may stem from a read error, because a much larger clone lies one nucleotide away. The chain uses TRBV29-1 and TRBJ2-7; the D is unclear. V gave up 8 bases and J gave up 2 bases, with 16 bases separating them. This CDR3 region has 13 residues. Germline values: CDR1 SQVTM, CDR2 ANQGSEA. The CDR3 sequence is CSIALVTAYEQYF. The CDR3 DNA reads as TGCAGCATTGCGCTGGTCACCGCCTACGAGCAGTACTTC.

As regards this clonotype: Sequence at one end of the junction differs from germline and may be a read error. The chain employs TRBV11-2 and TRBJ2-3; the match to TRBD2 covers 14 bases. CDR1 is SGHAT and CDR2 is FQNNGV in the germline V gene. CDR3 length: 16 amino acids. This chain's CDR3 is CASSNRLAGGADAQYF. CDR3 DNA sequence: TGTGCCAGCAGCAACCGACTAGCGGGAGGGGCAGATGCGCAGTATTTT.

The gene calls are TRBV4-1 and TRBJ2-5, with 7 bases aligning to TRBD2. The CDR3 is 14 residues long. Per germline, CDR1 MGHRA and CDR2 YSYEKL. The junction had 6 bases not matched to a gene; V was cut back by 3 bases and J by 5 bases. CDR3 amino acids: CASSQGGGMETQYF. The CDR3 nucleotides read TGCGCCAGCAGCCAGGGGGGGGGAATGGAGACCCAGTACTTC.

This clonotype was detected once. Its ends do not fully match the called genes, so a read error is possible. The CDR3 is CTSSLPAVADTQYF. The DNA of the CDR3 is TGTACCAGCAGCTTACCTGCAGTGGCAGATACGCAGTATTTT. The chain has TRBV11-2 and TRBJ2-3; unclear D gene. The germline V gene encodes CDR1 SGHAT and CDR2 FQNNGV. The CDR3 length is 14 residues.

This clonotype has a handful of counts. The V and J genes are TRBV4-1 and TRBJ1-3; D ambiguous. V was cut by 0 bases and J by 3 bases, with 9 bases left in between. The germline gives CDR1 MGHRA, CDR2 YSYEKL. This CDR3 region has 15 residues. The CDR3 region is CASSQDRQRGNTIYF. The CDR3 DNA follows: TGCGCCAGCAGCCAAGATAGGCAGCGTGGAAACACCATATATTTT.

For this clonotype: The junction shows a germline mismatch at one end, possibly a read error. This chain links TRBV6-5 with TRBJ2-3, with TRBD2 matching over 11 bases. CDR1 is MNHEY, CDR2 SVGAGI, per germline. This CDR3 comprises 15 residues. The CDR3 region is CASSSSGGNTGTQYF. The CDR3 bases are TGTGCCAGCAGTTCTAGCGGGGGGAACACAGGTACGCAGTATTTT.

The rearrangement links TRBV11-2 to TRBJ2-7; no reliable D call. CDR3 length: 12 residues. Trimming cost V 11 bases and J 3 bases, with 14 bases left between them. Germline CDR1 is SGHAT and CDR2 is FQNNGV. CDR3 nucleotides: TGTGCCCGATGGAAGACGGGCTACGAGCAGTACTTC. It encodes CARWKTGYEQYF.

This clonotype was seen a handful of times. CDR3 coding DNA: TGCGCCAGCAGCAGGGACAGGGCCAACACCGGGGAGCTGTTTTTT. Residues: CASSRDRANTGELFF. The chain joins TRBV4-1 to TRBJ2-2; 9 nucleotides align to TRBD1. CDR1 and CDR2 from the germline V gene are MGHRA and YSYEKL. The CDR3 loop spans 15 amino acids. V shed 5 bases and J 2 bases; nucleotides not matched to a gene: 3.

The J gene is TRBJ1-2, the V gene TRBV4-2; tentatively, D is TRBD1 (6 bases). Trimming took 1 base from V and 4 from J, leaving 22 bases between them. This CDR3 region has 18 residues. Germline lookup yields CDR1 LGHNA and CDR2 YNFKEQ. As DNA, the CDR3 is TGTGCCAGCAGCCAAGGAGGCGGACAGTCGGCCGGGCTCTATGGCTACACCTTC. It specifies CASSQGGGQSAGLYGYTF.